Given below is one T cell receptor (beta chain) in context. Its antigen is not known. Trimming left V 6 bases short and J 4 bases short, with 18 bases between. Germline V gene lookup returns CDR1 LNHDA and CDR2 SQIVND (reference sequence). The CDR3 spans 15 residues. Every subset had its genomic DNA shared out evenly among several immunoSEQ plates. TCRdb keeps only in-frame clones here, not all; method: immunoSEQ multiplex PCR. Here the sample spans fewer than 2.5 million clones, 80% to 95% being singletons. These data come from a study of shared clonotypes between healthy human individuals. Study-wide findings and caveats: About 5% of naive CD4 clonotypes were shared across a few donors.

CD45RA-negative memory and CD45RA+ naive subsets were split from the CD4+ cells. The chain uses TRBV19 and TRBJ1-1, with D possibly TRBD1 on 6 matching bases. This clonotype was obtained from a man between 18 and 35 years old in good health. Some clones in this sample may be carry-over from other donors' samples. Sequencing was done on a sample of naive CD4+ T cells from PBMCs. As to subset: CD45RA+ positively selected. Here the CDR3 reads CASSPPFRGFTEAFF. The CDR3 DNA reads TGTGCCAGTAGCCCACCTTTCAGGGGATTCACTGAAGCTTTCTTT.